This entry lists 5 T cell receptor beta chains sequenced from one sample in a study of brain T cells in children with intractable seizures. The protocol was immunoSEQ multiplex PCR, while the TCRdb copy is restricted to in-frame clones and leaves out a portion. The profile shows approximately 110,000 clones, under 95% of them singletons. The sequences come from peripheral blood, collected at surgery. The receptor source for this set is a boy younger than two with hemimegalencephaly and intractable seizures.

The CDR3 DNA sequence: TGTGCCAGCTTCGGGGGCAACAATCAGCCCCAGCATTTT. Its protein product is CASFGGNNQPQHF. The chain recombines TRBV28 with TRBJ1-5, with a tentative D call TRBD1 (6 bases). This CDR3 region has 13 residues. Trimming removed 8 bases from V and 3 bases from J, with 11 bases in between. The germline V gene has CDR1 MDHEN and CDR2 SYDVKM.

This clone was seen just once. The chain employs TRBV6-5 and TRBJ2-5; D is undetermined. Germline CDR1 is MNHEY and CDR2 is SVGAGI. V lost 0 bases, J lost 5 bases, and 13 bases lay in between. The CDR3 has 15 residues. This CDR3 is CASSYSAVGVETQYF. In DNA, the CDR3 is TGTGCCAGCAGTTACTCGGCGGTTGGTGTGGAGACCCAGTACTTC.

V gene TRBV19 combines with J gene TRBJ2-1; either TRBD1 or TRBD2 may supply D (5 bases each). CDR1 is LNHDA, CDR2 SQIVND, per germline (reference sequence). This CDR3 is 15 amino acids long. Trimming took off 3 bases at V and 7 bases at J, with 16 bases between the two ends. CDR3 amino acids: CASSMFGAAGNEQFF. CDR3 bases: TGTGCCAGTAGTATGTTCGGGGCGGCGGGTAATGAGCAGTTCTTC.

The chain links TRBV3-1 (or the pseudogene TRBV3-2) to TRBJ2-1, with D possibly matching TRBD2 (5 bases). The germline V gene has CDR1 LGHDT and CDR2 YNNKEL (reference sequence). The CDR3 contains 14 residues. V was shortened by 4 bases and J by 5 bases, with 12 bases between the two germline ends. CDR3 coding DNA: TGTGCCAGCAGCCTACTATCTAGCCACAATGAGCAGTTCTTC. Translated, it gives CASSLLSSHNEQFF.

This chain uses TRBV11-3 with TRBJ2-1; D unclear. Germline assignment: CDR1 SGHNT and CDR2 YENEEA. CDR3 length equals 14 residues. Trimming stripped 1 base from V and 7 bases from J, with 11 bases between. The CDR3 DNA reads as TGTGCCAGCAGCTTAGGCCGGCTGCGGAATGAGCAGTTCTTC. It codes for CASSLGRLRNEQFF.